This T cell receptor (beta chain) was recorded in a study of CD8+CD57+ T cells in acquired aplastic anemia. Overall study: Isolated CD4+ and CD8+ cells, once sorted, yielded DNA averaging about 3.4 ug.

This clonotype was seen at least ten times. Its antigen is not known. The V segment lost 8 bases and the J segment 4 bases; nucleotides outside the gene matches: 4. Germline V gene data show CDR1 as MNHNS and CDR2 as SASEGT. The length of the CDR3 is 14 residues. TCR beta VDJ and CDR3 profiling used genomic DNA as template. One entry per CDR3 protein results from TCRdb running MiXCR on the reads. The sample holds approximately 180,000 distinct CDR3 sequences; 40% to 50% are singletons and the top ten take more than 0.95%. Study-wide results and limits: Comparison of patients with controls identified approximately 28 shared CD8+ CDR3 sequences.

Whoever was chosen for sequencing had shown CD8+CD57+ cell expansion by flow cytometry. There were no patients without severe acquired aplastic anemia. This clonotype originated in a human donor with aplastic anemia. The specimen sequenced was sorted CD4+, CD8+, or CD8+CD57+ T cells (not recorded which) from PBMCs. The chain has TRBV6-1 and TRBJ1-5; 11 positions match TRBD1. The CDR3 spells CASSGTGGNQPQHF. The CDR3 DNA follows: TGTGCCAGCTCGGGGACAGGGGGAAATCAGCCCCAGCATTTT.